This is a list of T cell receptor beta chains from one sample in a study of blood T cells in healthy people across ages. TCRdb itself ran the 5' RACE reads through MiXCR, one entry per CDR3 protein. The table lists approximately 1.5 million distinct CDR3 sequences, 30% to 40% of them singletons. The sequenced sample was blood. The receptors originated from a woman under 40 in good health. The CDR3 runs from the conserved cysteine through the conserved F or W. D genes are given only for firm matches. A clone size is listed for some rows: how often the clone was seen (once, few, many), or a class if it is expanded.

D	length	size	V	J	CDR3	DNA
TRBD2	15	few	TRBV20-1	TRBJ2-1	CSARDSGPSRSEQFF	TGCAGTGCTAGAGATAGCGGGCCCTCCCGGAGTGAGCAGTTCTTC
NA	15	NA	TRBV11-1	TRBJ1-1	CASSLDANLNTEAFF	TGTGCCAGCAGCTTAGACGCGAATCTGAACACTGAAGCTTTCTTT
NA	13	NA	TRBV12-3/TRBV12-4	TRBJ1-2	CASSLTEGYGCTF	TGTGCCAGCAGTTTGACGGAAGGCTATGGCTGCACCTTC
NA	13	many	TRBV6-1	TRBJ2-1	CASTGDAYNEQFF	TGTGCCAGCACAGGGGACGCCTACAATGAGCAGTTCTTC
TRBD1	16	few	TRBV12-3/TRBV12-4	TRBJ2-7	CASSLALGDRGYEQYF	TGTGCCAGCAGTTTAGCGCTGGGGGACAGGGGTTACGAGCAGTACTTC
TRBD1	17	few	TRBV9	TRBJ2-5	CASSDGQGAVGSETQYF	TGTGCCAGCAGCGACGGACAGGGGGCCGTGGGTAGCGAGACCCAGTACTTC
NA	14	few	TRBV6-2/TRBV6-3	TRBJ2-7	CASTRLGAPYEQYF	TGTGCCAGCACCCGCTTAGGGGCCCCCTACGAGCAGTACTTC
NA	16	NA	TRBV7-2	TRBJ2-4	CASSPSRGEGKNIQYF	TGTGCCAGCAGCCCCAGCAGGGGGGAGGGCAAAAACATTCAGTACTTC
NA	15	NA	TRBV21-1	TRBJ2-1	CTSSRTSGRGDEQFF	TGTACCAGCAGCAGGACTAGCGGGAGGGGAGATGAGCAGTTCTTC
TRBD1	15	NA	TRBV27	TRBJ1-2	CASSLSWPGGEGYTF	TGTGCCAGCAGTTTATCTTGGCCAGGGGGCGAAGGCTACACCTTC
NA	16	NA	TRBV6-4	TRBJ2-7	CASSDPAGQLSYEQYF	TGTGCCAGCAGTGACCCAGCGGGACAACTCTCCTACGAGCAGTACTTC
NA	13	few	TRBV5-5	TRBJ2-7	CASAGSIAYEQYF	TGTGCCAGCGCAGGGAGTATTGCCTACGAGCAGTACTTC
NA	13	NA	TRBV7-7	TRBJ2-7	CASSLSGATEQYF	TGTGCCAGCAGCCTTTCTGGGGCCACCGAGCAGTACTTC
NA	14	NA	TRBV10-1	TRBJ1-1	CASSDRTENTEAFF	TGCGCCAGCAGTGACCGGACAGAGAACACTGAAGCTTTCTTT
NA	13	NA	TRBV30	TRBJ2-1	CAWSVGACNEQFF	TGTGCCTGGAGTGTAGGGGCCTGCAATGAGCAGTTCTTC
NA	16	NA	TRBV15	TRBJ1-5	CATSRGGVEGNQPQHF	TGTGCCACCAGCAGAGGGGGGGTCGAGGGCAATCAGCCCCAGCATTTT
TRBD1	14	few	TRBV7-8	TRBJ1-1	CASSIDRVGTEAFF	TGTGCCAGCAGCATCGACAGGGTGGGCACTGAAGCTTTCTTT
TRBD1	15	many	TRBV6-2/TRBV6-3	TRBJ1-5	CASSLPTGGNQPQHF	TGTGCCAGCAGTCTTCCGACAGGGGGGAATCAGCCCCAGCATTTT
NA	13	NA	TRBV20-1	TRBJ1-6	CSARSRLSSPLHF	TGCAGTGCTAGATCCAGGTTGAGTTCACCCCTCCACTTT
NA	18	NA	TRBV28	TRBJ2-6	CASSLSGRRGSGANVLTF	TGTGCCAGCAGTTTATCGGGTAGGAGGGGCTCTGGGGCCAACGTCCTGACTTTC
NA	17	NA	TRBV10-3	TRBJ2-5	CAISERTGGGHQETQYF	TGTGCCATCAGTGAACGGACTGGCGGTGGGCACCAAGAGACCCAGTACTTC
TRBD1	14	few	TRBV20-1	TRBJ2-3	CSATGQGAADTQYF	TGCAGTGCTACGGGACAGGGGGCCGCAGATACGCAGTATTTT
NA	14	NA	TRBV7-9	TRBJ1-2	CASSLALSSYGYTF	TGTGCCAGCAGCTTAGCGCTCTCTTCCTATGGCTACACCTTC
TRBD2	16	NA	TRBV15	TRBJ2-3	CATSRNSGARTDTQYF	TGTGCCACCAGCAGAAACAGCGGGGCCCGCACAGATACGCAGTATTTT
NA	12	many	TRBV29-1	TRBJ2-7	CSALGGSYEQYF	TGCAGCGCCCTCGGAGGCTCCTACGAGCAGTACTTC
NA	13	NA	TRBV2	TRBJ1-2	CASSVGDTYGYTF	TGCGCCAGCAGTGTGGGAGATACTTATGGCTACACCTTC
NA	15	NA	TRBV6-5	TRBJ2-4	CASSPIDRTGNIQYF	TGTGCCAGCAGTCCTATCGACAGGACGGGGAACATTCAGTACTTC
NA	14	NA	TRBV19	TRBJ1-5	CASSHLGSGQPQHF	TGTGCCAGTAGCCATCTGGGGTCCGGACAGCCCCAGCATTTT
NA	14	NA	TRBV6-1	TRBJ1-5	CASSESASNQPQHF	TGTGCCAGCAGTGAATCAGCGAGCAATCAGCCCCAGCATTTT
NA	12	few	TRBV27	TRBJ2-7	CASKTGAYEQYF	TGTGCCAGCAAGACGGGGGCCTACGAGCAGTACTTC
TRBD1	15	NA	TRBV27	TRBJ2-2	CASSPYRGLTGELFF	TGTGCCAGCAGTCCCTACAGGGGTTTGACCGGGGAGCTGTTTTTT
TRBD1	15	NA	TRBV6-1	TRBJ2-1	CASRISPGTGFNEFF	TGTGCCAGCAGAATAAGTCCCGGGACAGGGTTCAACGAGTTCTTC
NA	15	NA	TRBV27	TRBJ2-5	CASSSLGKGEETQYF	TGTGCCAGCAGCTCCCTCGGAAAGGGTGAAGAGACCCAGTACTTC
NA	14	NA	TRBV3-1	TRBJ2-3	CASSQVKDLGTQYF	TGTGCCAGCAGTCAGGTAAAGGACCTCGGCACGCAGTATTTT
NA	11	few	TRBV20-1	TRBJ2-1	CSAGEKGEQFF	TGCAGTGCAGGGGAGAAAGGAGAGCAGTTCTTC
NA	11	NA	TRBV28	TRBJ2-7	CASRQGIEQYF	TGTGCCAGCAGACAAGGGATCGAGCAGTACTTC
NA	13	NA	TRBV12-3/TRBV12-4	TRBJ1-2	CASSWTVSYGYTF	TGTGCCAGCAGCTGGACAGTATCTTATGGCTACACCTTC
TRBD1	13	NA	TRBV5-1	TRBJ1-2	CASSDRGHGGYTF	TGCGCCAGCAGCGACAGGGGGCATGGGGGCTACACCTTC
NA	13	few	TRBV12-3/TRBV12-4	TRBJ1-2	CASSLSPGYGYTF	TGTGCCAGCAGTTTGTCCCCAGGCTATGGCTACACCTTC
NA	19	NA	TRBV4-1	TRBJ1-4	CASSQGAGGVYATNEKLFF	TGCGCCAGCAGCCAAGGAGCCGGGGGGGTATATGCAACTAATGAAAAACTGTTTTTT
NA	12	NA	TRBV7-9	TRBJ2-7	CASSLEGPEQYF	TGTGCCAGCAGCTTAGAAGGCCCCGAGCAGTACTTC
TRBD1	12	NA	TRBV2	TRBJ2-7	CASSGQGIEQYF	TGTGCCAGCAGCGGACAGGGGATAGAGCAGTACTTC
TRBD2	15	few	TRBV6-2/TRBV6-3	TRBJ2-3	CASSFGGGDTDTQYF	TGTGCCAGCAGTTTTGGCGGGGGGGACACAGATACGCAGTATTTT
NA	14	NA	TRBV7-8	TRBJ2-5	CASSPQEGWETQYF	TGTGCCAGCAGCCCCCAGGAGGGATGGGAGACCCAGTACTTC
TRBD2	15	NA	TRBV6-1	TRBJ2-1	CASTPSGGSYNEQFF	TGTGCCAGCACCCCTAGCGGGGGCTCCTACAATGAGCAGTTCTTC
NA	14	many	TRBV7-2	TRBJ2-7	CASSLDGVLDEQYF	TGTGCCAGCAGCTTAGATGGGGTGTTAGACGAGCAGTACTTC
TRBD1	15	NA	TRBV12-3/TRBV12-4	TRBJ1-6	CASSLKDRSNSPLHF	TGTGCCAGCAGTTTGAAGGACAGGTCAAACTCACCCCTCCACTTT
TRBD2	16	NA	TRBV20-1	TRBJ2-2	CSASYPSGGLNGELFF	TGCAGTGCTAGTTACCCTAGCGGGGGGCTCAACGGGGAGCTGTTTTTT
NA	12	NA	TRBV30	TRBJ1-5	CAWDRQNQPQHF	TGTGCCTGGGACAGACAAAATCAGCCCCAGCATTTT
NA	16	NA	TRBV27	TRBJ1-4	CASSTHSNGFNEKLFF	TGTGCCAGCAGTACCCATTCGAACGGATTTAATGAAAAACTGTTTTTT
NA	15	NA	TRBV12-3/TRBV12-4	TRBJ1-2	CASSSRGPVNYGYTF	TGTGCCAGCAGTTCTCGTGGCCCCGTGAACTATGGCTACACCTTC
NA	15	NA	TRBV9	TRBJ2-3	CASSPTERPTDTQYF	TGTGCCAGCAGCCCGACCGAACGTCCCACAGATACGCAGTATTTT